This T cell receptor (beta chain) was sequenced during a study of Ad26.COV2.S vaccination and SARS-CoV-2 variants (TCRdb year 2021). With respect to the entire study: Donors in the vaccine arm were drawn from COV1001, a multicentre, randomized, double-blind, placebo-controlled phase I-IIa trial testing Ad26.COV2.S in healthy adults. Dosing of Ad26.COV2.S was intramuscular, at either 5x10^10 or 1x10^11 viral particles, delivered as one shot or as two shots spaced 56 days apart. Blinding of investigators to trial group allocation was maintained during experiments and outcome assessment. Sequencing of the TCRbeta repertoire served to evaluate the specificity and breadth of SARS-CoV-2-reactive T cell receptors following Ad26.COV2.S vaccination. Participants in the trial were split at random into five groups of five each, receiving low-dose or high-dose Ad26.COV2.S once or twice, or else placebo on both occasions. The TCR-sequenced set comprised around 30 samples: about 19 Ad26.COV2.S vaccine recipients, 5 placebo recipients and 8 SARS-CoV-2 convalescent individuals. Overall results and qualifications from the work: After vaccination, spike-specific CD8+ and CD4+ T cell responses were reported to show substantial breadth. The authors noted that total T cell responses may have been underestimated by the TCR breadth and depth analyses. The study lacked the statistical power to compare responses across vaccine doses or regimens. Ad26.COV2.S recipients had higher spike-specific TCR breadth than placebo recipients (P = 0.0014). Vaccine and placebo recipients had similar non-spike TCR breadth, a finding consistent with the vaccine containing only spike.

About this clone itself: Its target antigen remains unknown. Base qualities are missing; no much larger clone stands one base away.

Taken with the paper, the label for treatment or condition translates to: 19 received Ad26.COV2.S at low or high dose, single or two shots; about 5 received placebo; per-sample allocation not given. For vaccine and placebo recipients, repertoires were sequenced using samples collected on day 63 after the first injection. In Cohort 1b, around 25 adults aged 18-55 years were enrolled at a single site in Boston, USA, between 29 July and 7 August 2020. As a vaccine, Ad26.COV2.S was a replication-incompetent adenovirus type 26 vector that expressed a prefusion-stabilized SARS-CoV-2 spike protein derived from the original Wuhan strain. TCRbeta CDR3 regions were sequenced with the immunoSEQ Assay. After extraction, genomic DNA underwent amplification by bias-controlled multiplex PCR, followed by high-throughput sequencing. In the authors' own workflow: To quantify the absolute abundance of every unique TCRbeta CDR3 region, sequences were collapsed and filtered. T cell fraction was estimated by normalizing TCRbeta template counts to usable DNA, with usable DNA measured through amplification of reference genes found in all nucleated cells. Repertoire TCRs were annotated as SARS-CoV-2-specific by exact matching of V gene, CDR3 amino acid sequence and J gene to a known reactive TCR set. MIRA supplied the reference SARS-CoV-2 TCR set, which was filtered for enrichment in COVID-19-positive ImmuneCODE repertoires so that public or cross-reactive TCRs were removed. Using the MIRA antigens, annotated TCRs were further analysed by specific ORF or by position within an ORF. Breadth was defined as annotated unique rearrangements over total unique productive rearrangements; depth was the summed frequency of those rearrangements. Group comparisons of TCR breadth used two-sided Wilcoxon rank-sum tests. Imported from immuneACCESS, the table was reduced by TCRdb to in-frame sequences with V and J called. These copies leave out some clones; in studies compared against another copy, an unresolved V gene accounts for under half, and the cause of the remainder is not known. That table furnishes V, J and clone size, whereas the DNA furnished D and trimming. The sample table holds approximately 240,000 clones, of which approximately 87% were seen once. The leading ten clones occupy about 10% of the sample.

CDR1 and CDR2, looked up from the germline V gene, are SQVTM and ANQGSEA. The V end loses 6 bases and the J end loses 0 bases, and a stretch of 21 bases separates them. Including the terminal cysteine and phenylalanine, the CDR3 comprises 16 residues. CDR3 DNA only is kept here, 48 bases in frame from base 1. The chain is assembled from TRBV29-1 and TRBJ2-7, and TRBD1 may be the D gene, going by 5 matching bases. The sample here was peripheral blood, taken in a trial of Ad26.COV2.S vaccine versus placebo. This receptor was obtained from a person aged 18-60 years who received the Ad26.COV2.S COVID-19 vaccine or a placebo. The CDR3: CSVDSSGQGNSYEQYF. The bases read TGCAGCGTAGATAGCTCTGGTCAGGGTAACTCCTACGAGCAGTACTTC.